The following is a T cell receptor (beta chain) sequence with its context. The antigen is unknown. The data are from a study of T cells in tuberculosis. As for the study in general: CD1B tetramers identified T cells specific for mycobacterial lipid GMM.

Study results and limitations: Selection depended on which cryopreserved specimens were available. GMM-specific TCRs were nearer to active tuberculosis alpha repertoires, suggesting expansion.

Germline V gene data show CDR1 as LGHNA and CDR2 as YSLEER. This CDR3 is built from 17 residues. Trimming removed 4 bases from V and 4 bases from J; junction bases left unmatched: 11. This table comes from immunoSEQ multiplex PCR, and its TCRdb copy is limited to in-frame clones, with some not included. In the table there are 37,000 or so clones, 85% to 95% of which are singletons. This sequence joins TRBV4-3 and TRBJ2-2, with 8 bases identical to TRBD1. The sequence was collected from a donor aged 10-29 years with latent tuberculosis or without tuberculosis infection. Some clones in this sample may be carry-over from other donors' samples. Sequencing was done on a sample of PBMCs. The CDR3 loop is CASSLLGTGLGTGELFF. As DNA, the CDR3 is TGCGCCAGCAGCCTCCTAGGGACAGGATTAGGCACCGGGGAGCTGTTTTTT.